What follows are 27 T cell receptor beta chains derived from one specimen sequenced in a study of shared clonotypes between healthy human individuals. CD45RO-negative cells were positively selected for CCR7, leaving out terminally differentiated effector memory CD45RA+ cells. Libraries were prepared by immunoSEQ multiplex PCR; TCRdb keeps only in-frame clonotypes and omits some of them. The table shows about 1,800,000 clones, with roughly 94% occurring only once. The specimen sequenced was naive CD8+ T cells sorted from blood. The receptors stem from a man between 18 and 35 years old in good health.

This clone was seen once. The chain combines TRBV19 with TRBJ2-7; D not certain. Germline V CDR1 and CDR2: LNHDA, SQIVND (reference sequence). Trimming cost V 6 bases and J 0 bases, with 9 bases left between them. The CDR3 is 13 amino acids. This chain's CDR3 is CASSPLTSYEQYF. The CDR3 nucleotides read TGTGCCAGTAGCCCCCTAACCTCCTACGAGCAGTACTTC.

The rearrangement joins TRBV10-1 to TRBJ1-6; unclear D gene. This CDR3 is 14 amino acids long. V was cut by 3 bases and J by 10 bases, with 13 bases left in between. Looked up from germline, CDR1 is WNHNN and CDR2 is SYGVQD (reference sequence). The chain's CDR3 is CASSDSGIASPLHF. CDR3 DNA sequence: TGCGCCAGCAGTGATTCCGGGATAGCATCACCCCTCCACTTT.

A single count supports this clone. This chain uses TRBV4-1 with TRBJ2-1; 7 bases align to TRBD2. The V segment lost 4 bases and the J segment 1 base; nucleotides outside the gene matches: 4. The CDR3 is 15 amino acids. Germline values: CDR1 MGHRA, CDR2 YSYEKL. The CDR3 bases are TGCGCCAGCAGCCCGGGGCGGGGGTCCTACAATGAGCAGTTCTTC. This codes for CASSPGRGSYNEQFF.

The rearrangement uses TRBV7-2 and TRBJ2-5; TRBD2 matches at 13 bases. Germline CDR1 and CDR2: SGHTA and FQGNSA. The CDR3 has 17 amino acids. Trimming took 0 bases from V and 4 from J; bases not matched to a gene: 5. CDR3 DNA sequence: TGTGCCAGCAGCTTAGCCTTAGGACTAGCGGGAGTAGAGACCCAGTACTTC. This translates into CASSLALGLAGVETQYF. Drawing the rest from reference TRBV7-2 and TRBJ2-5, the complete variable domain is GAGVSQSPSNKVTEKGKDVELRCDPISGHTALYWYRQSLGQGLEFLIYFQGNSAPDKSGLPSDRFSAERTGGSVSTLTIQRTQQEDSAVYLCASSLALGLAGVETQYFGPGTRLLVL.

V gene TRBV13 combines with J gene TRBJ2-2; 8 bases map to TRBD1. This CDR3 region has 17 residues. Germline assignment: CDR1 PRHDT and CDR2 FYEKMQ (reference sequence). The J segment lost 2 bases and the V segment lost 5 bases, leaving 10 bases of the junction unmatched. CDR3 nucleotide sequence: TGTGCCAGCAGCGCGACCGGGACAGGAGCTAACACCGGGGAGCTGTTTTTT. This sequence encodes CASSATGTGANTGELFF.

This clone was counted once. This rearrangement joins TRBV9 to TRBJ2-1, with 10 bases fitting TRBD2. V was pared by 1 base and J by 3 bases, with 10 bases of the junction left unmatched. Germline CDR1 and CDR2: SGDLS and YYNGEE. The CDR3 is 18 residues long. The CDR3 reads CASSVNSGGAGSYNEQFF. Written as DNA, the CDR3 is TGTGCCAGCAGCGTAAACAGCGGGGGGGCCGGTAGCTACAATGAGCAGTTCTTC.

The rearrangement joins TRBV2 to TRBJ1-4; no definite D call. Germline V gene sequence: CDR1 SNHLY, CDR2 FYNNEI. CDR3 length: 14 amino acids. V lost 7 bases and J 0 bases, leaving 9 bases between the germline ends. The CDR3 DNA reads as TGTGCCAGCAACTTCCTTGCAACTAATGAAAAACTGTTTTTT. This sequence encodes CASNFLATNEKLFF. Variable domain in full (rest from reference TRBV2 and TRBJ1-4): EPEVTQTPSHQVTQMGQEVILRCVPISNHLYFYWYRQILGQKVEFLVSFYNNEISEKSEIFDDQFSVERPDGSNFTLKIRSTKLEDSAMYFCASNFLATNEKLFFGSGTQLSVL.

V is TRBV7-2 and J is TRBJ2-7, with 9 bases lining up with TRBD1. CDR3 size: 16 residues. CDR1 is SGHTA, CDR2 FQGNSA, per germline. V shed 1 base, J shed 3 bases, and the junction held 7 bases outside the gene matches. The CDR3, as DNA: TGTGCCAGCAGCTTAGGTGCGGGACAGGGTGTCTACGAGCAGTACTTC. Protein sequence: CASSLGAGQGVYEQYF.

V gene TRBV30 combines with J gene TRBJ1-3; 8 bases are a match to TRBD1. Germline values: CDR1 GTSNPN, CDR2 SVGIG (reference sequence). Trimming at V came to 0 bases and at J to 3 bases, leaving 4 bases not matched to a gene. CDR3 length: 15 amino acids. The CDR3 DNA reads TGTGCCTGGAGTGTACAGGGGGGCCTTGGAAACACCATATATTTT. As protein: CAWSVQGGLGNTIYF.

The genes are TRBV30 and TRBJ2-3, with 9 bases identical to TRBD2. This CDR3 contains 15 residues. V shed 0 bases, J shed 6 bases, and the junction held 7 bases outside the gene matches. Germline values: CDR1 GTSNPN, CDR2 SVGIG (reference sequence). CDR3 nucleotides: TGTGCCTGGAGTGTACTGGCGGGGGGGCTGGATACGCAGTATTTT. This gives the protein CAWSVLAGGLDTQYF. Supplemented by reference TRBV30 and TRBJ2-3, the full variable domain reads SQTIHQWPATLVQPVGSPLSLECTVEGTSNPNLYWYRQAAGRGLQLLFYSVGIGQISSEVPQNLSASRPQDRQFILSSKKLLLSDSGFYLCAWSVLAGGLDTQYFGPGTRLTVL.

The DNA of the CDR3 is TGTGCCAGCAGCCGAGAGCCCGGGACTACCTTCTACAATGAGCAGTTCTTC. Its translation is CASSREPGTTFYNEQFF. The J gene is TRBJ2-1, the V gene TRBV4-2; 7 nucleotides align to TRBD2. This CDR3 is built from 17 residues. With 4 bases clipped from V and 3 bases from J, the junction kept 12 bases outside the gene matches. In germline, CDR1 is LGHNA, CDR2 YNFKEQ.

The gene calls are TRBV7-9 and TRBJ1-2, with D possibly TRBD1 on 5 matching bases. Germline CDR1 reads SEHNR; CDR2 reads FQNEAQ (reference sequence). V lost 7 bases, J lost 8 bases, and 20 bases lay in between. The CDR3 is 14 amino acids. CDR3: CASTQTQGPTGYTF. For the CDR3, the DNA is TGTGCCAGCACCCAAACGCAGGGTCCTACAGGCTACACCTTC. The entire variable domain, with the rest obtained from reference TRBV7-9 and TRBJ1-2, is as follows: DTGVSQNPRHKITKRGQNVTFRCDPISEHNRLYWYRQTLGQGPEFLTYFQNEAQLEKSRLLSDRFSAERPKGSFSTLEIQRTEQGDSAMYLCASTQTQGPTGYTFGSGTRLTVV.

With regard to this clone: The same CDR3 arises from other DNA sequences in this sample as well. The rearrangement links TRBV5-1 to TRBJ1-1; TRBD1 is a possible D gene (5 bases). Germline values: CDR1 SGHRS, CDR2 YFSETQ. This CDR3 comprises 11 residues. V gave up 5 bases and J gave up 4 bases, with 6 bases separating them. CDR3 sequence reads: CASRGGTEAFF. The CDR3 nucleotides are TGCGCCAGCAGGGGGGGCACTGAAGCTTTCTTT.

The J gene is TRBJ1-1, the V gene TRBV7-2, with no clear D. This CDR3 region has 14 residues. V dropped 10 bases and J dropped 1 base, with 16 bases sitting between them. Germline V gives CDR1 SGHTA, CDR2 FQGNSA. CDR3 DNA: TGTGCCACTCATCTCGCGGGATCGAACACTGAAGCTTTCTTT. It translates to CATHLAGSNTEAFF.

The V gene is TRBV7-9, the J gene TRBJ1-2; weak D call: TRBD1 (5 bases). The CDR3 loop spans 14 amino acids. Germline V gene lookup returns CDR1 SEHNR and CDR2 FQNEAQ (reference sequence). The germline V and J ends were trimmed by 2 bases and 4 bases, with 11 bases remaining between them. This CDR3 reads CASSLTGTFYGYTF. CDR3 DNA: TGTGCCAGCAGCTTAACAGGAACCTTCTATGGCTACACCTTC.

The table lists this clone with a count of one. The chain uses TRBV4-1 and TRBJ2-7, with a possible D match to TRBD1 (6 bases). The germline CDR1 and CDR2 sequences are MGHRA and YSYEKL. Between the trimmed V and J ends, which lost 4 bases and 5 bases, there was a span of 21 bases. The CDR3 is 16 amino acids. CDR3 in amino acids: CASSRQALTLSDEQYF. In DNA form, the CDR3 reads TGCGCCAGCAGCCGACAGGCTTTGACGCTTTCCGACGAGCAGTACTTC.

About this clone itself: At the DNA level, this CDR3 is encoded by other sequences in the same sample as well. V gene TRBV11-2 combines with J gene TRBJ2-7, with unresolved D. The CDR3 sequence is 13 residues long. CDR1 and CDR2 from the germline V gene are SGHAT and FQNNGV. The V end lost 3 bases, the J end lost 2 bases, and 8 bases lay between the germline ends. CDR3: CASSLTGTYEQYF. For the CDR3, the DNA is TGTGCCAGCAGCTTGACCGGCACCTACGAGCAGTACTTC. Combining the CDR3 with reference TRBV11-2 and TRBJ2-7 gives the whole variable domain EAGVAQSPRYKIIEKRQSVAFWCNPISGHATLYWYQQILGQGPKLLIQFQNNGVVDDSQLPKDRFSAERLKGVDSTLKIQPAKLEDSAVYLCASSLTGTYEQYFGPGTRLTVT.

The chain uses TRBV7-9 and TRBJ2-5; D is perhaps TRBD2 (6 bases). Germline values: CDR1 SEHNR, CDR2 FQNEAQ (reference sequence). Deletions cut 5 bases from V and 4 bases from J, with 17 bases between. CDR3 length: 15 residues. CDR3 in DNA: TGTGCCAGCAGCCACTCTGGAGGGGAAGCAGAGACCCAGTACTTC. Its protein product is CASSHSGGEAETQYF.

The chain carries TRBV5-1 and TRBJ1-3, with D hard to call. This CDR3 has 16 amino acids. Trimming took off 4 bases at V and 0 bases at J, with 14 bases between the two ends. Germline CDR1 SGHRS, CDR2 YFSETQ. The CDR3 DNA reads as TGCGCCAGCAGCCCGAGGACGGCGAGCTCTGGAAACACCATATATTTT. This encodes CASSPRTASSGNTIYF.

The J gene is TRBJ1-5, the V gene TRBV27; no firm D call. Per germline, CDR1 MNHEY and CDR2 SMNVEV (reference sequence). This CDR3 contains 14 residues. Trimming took 7 bases from V and 1 from J, leaving 11 bases between them. The CDR3 nucleotides read TGTGCCAGCAAACAGTCTGGGAGCAATCAGCCCCAGCATTTT. Translating it yields CASKQSGSNQPQHF.

The chain couples TRBV6-5 to TRBJ2-1; the D is unclear. The CDR3 contains 13 residues. Per germline, CDR1 MNHEY and CDR2 SVGAGI. V was shortened by 2 bases and J by 7 bases, with 9 bases between the two germline ends. CDR3 protein: CASSYAGENEQFF. The CDR3 region has the DNA TGTGCCAGCAGTTACGCAGGTGAGAATGAGCAGTTCTTC.

CDR3 sequence: CAWSLLEAANTEAFF. The CDR3 bases are TGTGCCTGGAGTCTCTTGGAGGCCGCGAACACTGAAGCTTTCTTT. The chain employs TRBV30 and TRBJ1-1; D gene ambiguous. Germline CDR1 and CDR2: GTSNPN and SVGIG (reference sequence). This CDR3 spans 15 amino acids. V lost 2 bases, J lost 1 base, and 14 bases lay in between.

V and J are TRBV13 and TRBJ2-1, with unresolved D. The length of the CDR3 is 15 residues. Germline V gene lookup returns CDR1 PRHDT and CDR2 FYEKMQ (reference sequence). V lost 3 bases, J lost 8 bases, and 17 bases lay in between. The CDR3 reads CASSFEGSPFYEQFF. CDR3 DNA: TGTGCCAGCAGCTTTGAAGGGTCCCCGTTCTATGAGCAGTTCTTC.

The V gene is TRBV6-5, the J gene TRBJ2-7; 12 bases match TRBD1. The V gene's germline CDR1 is MNHEY and CDR2 SVGAGI. The CDR3 runs 14 residues. J gave up 7 bases and V 6 bases, and 7 bases lay outside the gene matches. CDR3 loop: CASSLGQGAGEQYF. DNA of the CDR3: TGTGCCAGCAGCCTGGGACAGGGGGCTGGGGAGCAGTACTTC.

The rearrangement links TRBV30 to TRBJ2-6; either TRBD1 or TRBD2 may fit D (5 bases each). Germline lookup yields CDR1 GTSNPN and CDR2 SVGIG (reference sequence). CDR3 length: 16 amino acids. V gave up 2 bases and J gave up 2 bases, with 13 bases separating them. The CDR3 coding sequence is TGTGCCTGGAGTTCCAATGGGGGAGCTGGGGCCAACGTCCTGACTTTC. It is translated as CAWSSNGGAGANVLTF.

V and J are TRBV13 and TRBJ2-1; TRBD2 might be the D (6 bases). The ends were cut back, 5 bases at V and 0 bases at J, with 14 bases in the middle. Germline-derived CDR1 and CDR2 are PRHDT and FYEKMQ (reference sequence). The CDR3 contains 16 residues. Here the CDR3 reads CASSNGDLSSYNEQFF. DNA for the CDR3: TGTGCCAGCAGCAATGGGGACTTGAGCTCCTACAATGAGCAGTTCTTC.

This clone was counted once. V gene TRBV5-4 combines with J gene TRBJ2-1; perhaps TRBD2 as D (6 bases). Germline V gives CDR1 SGHNT, CDR2 YYREEE (reference sequence). V was shortened by 3 bases and J by 1 base, with 11 bases between the two germline ends. CDR3 size: 15 residues. The CDR3 DNA follows: TGTGCCAGCAGCTGGGGGGATGAGTCCTACAATGAGCAGTTCTTC. Its translation: CASSWGDESYNEQFF.